This TCR beta chain emerged from a study of post-analysis software for immune sequencing data. Broader study findings: Compared against controls, patients with multiple sclerosis displayed significantly lower normalized Chao1 diversity.

This clonotype has a count of ten or more. Its antigen is not known. Researchers reported that TCR beta cDNA libraries carried unique molecular identifiers. cDNA molecules numbering about 490,000 came from approximately 0.91 to 9.4 million T cells. One entry per CDR3 protein results from TCRdb running MiXCR on the PCR reads. The table records about 460,000 distinct CDR3 sequences, around 40% of them present only once. This clonotype was sampled from a girl aged 10 to 17 with multiple sclerosis. What was sequenced was blood.

The CDR3 DNA reads as TGCAGCGTTGAAAGACAGGGAGTGCCCTACGAGCAGTACTTC. Translating it yields CSVERQGVPYEQYF. The chain couples TRBV29-1 to TRBJ2-7; 7 bases agree with TRBD1. This CDR3 has 14 residues. CDR1 is SQVTM and CDR2 is ANQGSEA in the germline V gene. The junction had 6 bases not matched to a gene; V was cut back by 2 bases and J by 2 bases.